One sample yielded the 31 T cell receptor beta chains listed below, sequenced in a study of shared clonotypes between healthy human individuals. Naive CD8 cells lacked CD45RO, underwent positive selection for CCR7 and left out terminally differentiated effector memory CD45RA+ cells. This table comes from immunoSEQ multiplex PCR, and its TCRdb copy is limited to in-frame clones, with some not included. The table has about 2 million clones, about 94% seen once. The specimen sequenced was naive CD8+ T cells sorted from blood. Every receptor here comes from a man younger than 30 in good health.

V gene TRBV11-2 combines with J gene TRBJ2-7; D uncertain. V was trimmed by 3 bases and J by 0 bases, leaving 12 bases between them. This CDR3 has 15 residues. Germline V gene sequence: CDR1 SGHAT, CDR2 FQNNGV. CDR3 in DNA: TGTGCCAGCAGCTTCGAGGCTGGAAGCTCCTACGAGCAGTACTTC. Its translation is CASSFEAGSSYEQYF.

V and J are TRBV6-5 and TRBJ2-3, with TRBD1 matching 10 bases. After removal of 4 bases from V and 3 bases from J, the junction contained 4 bases not matched to a gene. CDR1 and CDR2 (germline): MNHEY, SVGAGI. The CDR3 contains 15 residues. In nucleotides, the CDR3 is TGTGCCAGCAGTTCGACAGGGGGCATGACAGATACGCAGTATTTT. It encodes CASSSTGGMTDTQYF.

As for this clone: This CDR3 is also generated by other DNA sequences in the sample. The gene calls are TRBV30 and TRBJ1-1; the D is unclear. The CDR3 covers 12 residues. The germline gives CDR1 GTSNPN, CDR2 SVGIG (reference sequence). The V and J ends lost 2 bases and 0 bases respectively, with 4 bases between them. CDR3 in amino acids: CAWSPLNTEAFF. For the CDR3, the DNA is TGTGCCTGGAGTCCCTTGAACACTGAAGCTTTCTTT.

V and J are TRBV27 and TRBJ1-2, with D unclear. CDR3 size: 15 residues. CDR1 MNHEY and CDR2 SMNVEV come from the germline V gene (reference sequence). Trimming left V 2 bases short and J 0 bases short, with 10 bases between. This CDR3 is CASSLQETTNYGYTF. DNA of the CDR3: TGTGCCAGCAGTTTACAAGAAACTACTAACTATGGCTACACCTTC.

The rearrangement joins TRBV7-2 to TRBJ1-1; tentative D call: TRBD1 (5 bases). The CDR3 spans 15 residues. Germline V gene lookup returns CDR1 SGHTA and CDR2 FQGNSA. V lost 5 bases and J 5 bases, leaving 18 bases between the germline ends. The DNA for the CDR3 is TGTGCCAGCAGCCACTCTGTCCTCGGGGGAACTGAAGCTTTCTTT. Amino acids: CASSHSVLGGTEAFF.

The rearrangement uses TRBV29-1 and TRBJ1-4; the D gene is possibly TRBD1 (5 bases). This CDR3 comprises 12 residues. The ends were cut back, 3 bases at V and 6 bases at J, with 8 bases in the middle. The germline V gene encodes CDR1 SQVTM and CDR2 ANQGSEA. CDR3 DNA sequence: TGCAGCGTTGATGGGGGGGATGAAAAACTGTTTTTT. Its translation: CSVDGGDEKLFF.

The V and J genes are TRBV29-1 and TRBJ1-2; D not resolved. The CDR3 has 15 amino acids. CDR1 is SQVTM, CDR2 ANQGSEA, per germline. Trimming shortened V by 4 bases and J by 0 bases, and 15 bases separated the two germline ends. The CDR3 DNA follows: TGCAGCGTTGCCACTGACCGATTAGCTAACTATGGCTACACCTTC. It codes for CSVATDRLANYGYTF. Variable domain in full (rest from reference TRBV29-1 and TRBJ1-2): SAVISQKPSRDICQRGTSLTIQCQVDSQVTMMFWYRQQPGQSLTLIATANQGSEATYESGFVIDKFPISRPNLTFSTLTVSNMSPEDSSIYLCSVATDRLANYGYTFGSGTRLTVV.

J is TRBJ2-7 and V is TRBV11-2; 9 nucleotides agree with TRBD2. V trimming: 5 bases; J trimming: 0 bases; junction bases outside the gene matches: 11. The CDR3 consists of 17 residues. The germline V gene encodes CDR1 SGHAT and CDR2 FQNNGV. CDR3 nucleotides: TGTGCCAGCAGCCTGGCATCTAGCGGGATGAGCTCCTACGAGCAGTACTTC. Translation gives CASSLASSGMSSYEQYF.

The V gene is TRBV9, the J gene TRBJ2-2; TRBD1 matches 7 bases. J gave up 3 bases and V 2 bases, and 7 bases lay outside the gene matches. Germline CDR1 reads SGDLS; CDR2 reads YYNGEE. The CDR3 contains 16 residues. DNA of the CDR3: TGTGCCAGCAGCGTTCATCCCGGGACAGACACCGGGGAGCTGTTTTTT. It is translated as CASSVHPGTDTGELFF.

This chain uses TRBV11-1 with TRBJ2-5, with D uncertain. The V gene's germline CDR1 is SGHAT and CDR2 FQDESV (reference sequence). This CDR3 region has 14 residues. V gave up 5 bases and J gave up 5 bases, with 15 bases separating them. CDR3 residues: CASSVGPSWETQYF. The CDR3 nucleotides are TGTGCCAGCAGCGTAGGACCGTCTTGGGAGACCCAGTACTTC. Variable domain in full (rest from reference TRBV11-1 and TRBJ2-5): EAEVAQSPRYKITEKSQAVAFWCDPISGHATLYWYRQILGQGPELLVQFQDESVVDDSQLPKDRFSAERLKGVDSTLKIQPAELGDSAMYLCASSVGPSWETQYFGPGTRLLVL.

The J gene is TRBJ1-1, the V gene TRBV30; no reliable D call. This CDR3 contains 13 residues. Trimming removed 3 bases from V and 5 bases from J, with 13 bases in between. Germline V lookup: CDR1 GTSNPN, CDR2 SVGIG (reference sequence). The CDR3 sequence: CAWSWEGWTEAFF. The CDR3 coding sequence is TGTGCCTGGAGCTGGGAGGGTTGGACTGAAGCTTTCTTT.

In its sample, this clone was seen once. The rearrangement links TRBV13 to TRBJ2-3; D is perhaps TRBD1 (5 bases). The V gene's germline CDR1 is PRHDT and CDR2 FYEKMQ (reference sequence). Trimming cost V 2 bases and J 9 bases, with 9 bases left between them. The CDR3 loop spans 12 amino acids. CDR3 sequence: CASSLQGETQYF. CDR3 DNA: TGTGCCAGCAGCTTACAAGGGGAAACGCAGTATTTT.

As regards this clone: This sample includes further DNA sequences coding for the same CDR3. This chain connects TRBV7-6 to TRBJ2-7; TRBD2 might be the D (7 bases). The V end was cut by 5 bases, the J end by 3 bases, with 14 bases between. The CDR3 runs to 14 residues. The germline V gene has CDR1 SGHVS and CDR2 FNYEAQ. In DNA, the CDR3 is TGTGCCAGCAGCCTCGCGGGGGCGGGCTACGAGCAGTACTTC. As protein: CASSLAGAGYEQYF.

The chain combines TRBV5-1 with TRBJ2-7; D remains ambiguous. V lost 4 bases to trimming and J lost 6 bases, with 17 bases between them. The germline V gene has CDR1 SGHRS and CDR2 YFSETQ. This CDR3 contains 14 residues. CDR3 coding DNA: TGCGCCAGCAGCCCCCCAGGATCGTTGTCCGAGCAGTACTTC. Translating it yields CASSPPGSLSEQYF. Supplemented by reference TRBV5-1 and TRBJ2-7, the full variable domain reads KAGVTQTPRYLIKTRGQQVTLSCSPISGHRSVSWYQQTPGQGLQFLFEYFSETQRNKGNFPGRFSGRQFSNSRSEMNVSTLELGDSALYLCASSPPGSLSEQYFGPGTRLTVT.

The V call is TRBV6-1, the J call TRBJ2-3; the D gene is possibly TRBD1 (5 bases). Germline lookup yields CDR1 MNHNS and CDR2 SASEGT. Between the trimmed V and J ends, which lost 2 bases and 0 bases, there was a span of 12 bases. The CDR3 totals 16 residues. CDR3 sequence (DNA): TGTGCCAGCAGTGAAAGGGGCCGCACTAGCACAGATACGCAGTATTTT. Its protein product is CASSERGRTSTDTQYF.

A remark on this clone: Other DNA sequences in this specimen translate into the identical CDR3. As DNA, the CDR3 is TGCGCCAGCAGCCATGGACAGGGTTCCTACAATGAGCAGTTCTTC. Protein product: CASSHGQGSYNEQFF. V gene TRBV4-1 combines with J gene TRBJ2-1; the match to TRBD1 covers 8 bases. V was clipped by 3 bases and J by 1 base; unmatched bases: 2. Per germline, CDR1 MGHRA and CDR2 YSYEKL. The CDR3 runs 15 residues.

Regarding this clone: Other DNA sequences within the sample encode an identical CDR3. V is TRBV27 and J is TRBJ1-5; possible D gene TRBD1, 5 bases. Trimming left V 3 bases short and J 5 bases short, with 8 bases between. CDR1 MNHEY and CDR2 SMNVEV come from the germline V gene (reference sequence). The CDR3 is 13 amino acids. For the CDR3, the DNA is TGTGCCAGCAGTTTGGGGGGGGATCAGCCCCAGCATTTT. Protein product: CASSLGGDQPQHF.

The chain is built from TRBV30 and TRBJ2-7; TRBD1 agrees at 8 bases. Trimming took 3 bases from V and 3 from J; bases not matched to a gene: 16. CDR1 is GTSNPN and CDR2 is SVGIG in the germline V gene (reference sequence). This CDR3 region has 17 residues. The CDR3 is CAWSLKAWDRIYYEQYF. CDR3 coding DNA: TGTGCCTGGAGCCTCAAGGCGTGGGACAGGATATACTACGAGCAGTACTTC.

The CDR3 loop is CAISESGRDYSNQPQHF. DNA for the CDR3: TGTGCCATCAGTGAGTCGGGCAGGGATTATAGCAATCAGCCCCAGCATTTT. This chain links TRBV10-3 with TRBJ1-5; maybe TRBD1 (5 bases). Germline V gives CDR1 ENHRY, CDR2 SYGVKD. The CDR3 covers 17 residues. V lost 0 bases and J lost 0, with 12 bases in between.

This chain links TRBV6-6 with TRBJ2-5, with TRBD1 matching 10 bases. Germline V gives CDR1 MNHNY, CDR2 SVGAGI (reference sequence). The CDR3 sequence is 15 residues long. J lost 5 bases, V lost 4 bases, and 7 bases had no gene match. In DNA form, the CDR3 reads TGTGCCAGCAGTTCACCGGACAGGGGGGATGAGACCCAGTACTTC. This translates into CASSSPDRGDETQYF.

Worth noting for this clone: Distinct nucleotide sequences in the sample also encode this CDR3. The chain uses TRBV9 and TRBJ2-7; 8 bases fit TRBD2. V lost 2 bases and J lost 0; bases outside the gene matches: 4. Germline V gives CDR1 SGDLS, CDR2 YYNGEE. The CDR3 spans 15 residues. In DNA form, the CDR3 reads TGTGCCAGCAGCGTGGCGGGAGGAGCCTCCTACGAGCAGTACTTC. It translates to CASSVAGGASYEQYF.

This rearrangement joins TRBV7-9 to TRBJ2-7, with D tentatively TRBD2 (6 bases). The germline gives CDR1 SEHNR, CDR2 FQNEAQ (reference sequence). The V end was cut by 1 base, the J end by 6 bases, with 13 bases between. This CDR3 has 14 amino acids. This CDR3 is CASSLEGSGVEQYF. The DNA of the CDR3 is TGTGCCAGCAGCTTAGAAGGCTCGGGGGTCGAGCAGTACTTC.

In the case of this clone: This specimen includes other DNA sequences encoding the same CDR3. The V and J genes are TRBV11-2 and TRBJ2-7, with unresolved D. Germline V gene lookup returns CDR1 SGHAT and CDR2 FQNNGV. CDR3 size: 11 residues. V lost 2 bases and J 5 bases, leaving 4 bases between the germline ends. The CDR3 reads CASSLSNEQYF. CDR3 sequence (DNA): TGTGCCAGCAGCTTATCTAACGAGCAGTACTTC.

V is TRBV25-1 and J is TRBJ1-1; no definite D call. Germline V CDR1 and CDR2: MGHDK, SYGVNS. V shed 4 bases and J shed 4 bases, with 10 bases lying between them. This CDR3 region has 13 residues. CDR3 DNA sequence: TGTGCCAGCAGTGGGTACTGGGGCACTGAAGCTTTCTTT. Its translation is CASSGYWGTEAFF. The full variable domain, completed using reference TRBV25-1 and TRBJ1-1, is EADIYQTPRYLVIGTGKKITLECSQTMGHDKMYWYQQDPGMELHLIHYSYGVNSTEKGDLSSESTVSRIRTEHFPLTLESARPSHTSQYLCASSGYWGTEAFFGQGTRLTVV.

This clone showed up just once. The CDR3 reads CASRYTGGGWANVLTF. The CDR3 region has the DNA TGTGCCAGCAGATACACCGGAGGGGGCTGGGCCAACGTCCTGACTTTC. The J gene is TRBJ2-6, the V gene TRBV2, with D possibly being TRBD1 (7 bases). Germline lookup yields CDR1 SNHLY and CDR2 FYNNEI. This CDR3 has 16 residues. Between the trimmed V and J ends, which lost 6 bases and 5 bases, there was a span of 17 bases.

This clone is a singleton in its sample. The chain links TRBV5-4 to TRBJ2-2; D ambiguous. Between the trimmed V and J ends, which lost 3 bases and 3 bases, there was a span of 9 bases. The CDR3 is 14 residues long. Germline V lookup: CDR1 SGHNT, CDR2 YYREEE (reference sequence). As DNA, the CDR3 is TGTGCCAGCAGCTCGCCTGAGGACACCGGGGAGCTGTTTTTT. Translated, it gives CASSSPEDTGELFF. The whole variable domain, filled in from reference TRBV5-4 and TRBJ2-2, reads ETGVTQSPTHLIKTRGQQVTLRCSSQSGHNTVSWYQQALGQGPQFIFQYYREEENGRGNFPPRFSGLQFPNYSSELNVNALELDDSALYLCASSSPEDTGELFFGEGSRLTVL.

The genes are TRBV6-5 and TRBJ2-2, with 7 nucleotides matching TRBD2. CDR1 and CDR2 (germline): MNHEY, SVGAGI. V was clipped by 7 bases and J by 6 bases; unmatched bases: 11. There are 15 residues in the CDR3. In DNA form, the CDR3 reads TGTGCCAGCACTCCCTGGGAGGGCGTAGCCGGGGAGCTGTTTTTT. Protein: CASTPWEGVAGELFF.

This chain connects TRBV5-6 to TRBJ2-7; D remains ambiguous. Trimming stripped 4 bases from V and 4 bases from J, with 12 bases between. CDR1 SGHDT and CDR2 YYEEEE come from the germline V gene. This CDR3 has 13 amino acids. CDR3 sequence reads: CASSPVSEYEQYF. The CDR3 DNA sequence: TGTGCCAGCAGCCCCGTCTCGGAGTACGAGCAGTACTTC.

The J gene is TRBJ2-7, the V gene TRBV27, with TRBD1 identical over 8 bases. This CDR3 has 17 amino acids. Germline loops: CDR1 MNHEY, CDR2 SMNVEV (reference sequence). The junction had 19 bases not matched to a gene; V was cut back by 5 bases and J by 7 bases. The CDR3 DNA reads TGTGCCAGCAGTCTTCAGGTTCCGGGACAGGATTCGTGGGAGCAGTACTTC. Protein sequence: CASSLQVPGQDSWEQYF.

V gene TRBV6-5 combines with J gene TRBJ1-1; D is unresolved. V was trimmed by 0 bases and J by 3 bases, leaving 14 bases between them. Germline CDR1 MNHEY, CDR2 SVGAGI. CDR3 length: 16 residues. The CDR3 loop is CASSYSGGPLHTEAFF. The CDR3 DNA is TGTGCCAGCAGTTACTCAGGAGGACCCCTTCACACTGAAGCTTTCTTT.

The genes are TRBV11-2 and TRBJ2-3; perhaps TRBD2 as D (7 bases). Trimming removed 0 bases at V and 6 bases at J, with 19 bases between. This CDR3 region has 17 residues. Per the germline V gene, CDR1 is SGHAT and CDR2 is FQNNGV. CDR3: CASSLDRSWGGRDTQYF. CDR3 in DNA: TGTGCCAGCAGCTTAGATCGGAGCTGGGGGGGCCGGGATACGCAGTATTTT. Filled out from reference TRBV11-2 and TRBJ2-3, the complete variable domain reads EAGVAQSPRYKIIEKRQSVAFWCNPISGHATLYWYQQILGQGPKLLIQFQNNGVVDDSQLPKDRFSAERLKGVDSTLKIQPAKLEDSAVYLCASSLDRSWGGRDTQYFGPGTRLTVL.